This is a list of T cell receptor beta chains from one sample in a study of T cell repertoires in cytomegalovirus infection. TCRdb used MiXCR to reprocess the reads, holding one entry per CDR3 protein. The sample lists about 360,000 distinct CDR3 sequences; around a sixth were seen once. The sequenced sample consisted of PBMCs. These TCRs come from a human donor in good health (CMV status not recorded). Some clones in this sample may be carry-over from other donors' samples. Both conserved end residues are part of each CDR3. A D gene is named only where the DNA matches it firmly. Clone size is not always given. Where it is, it says once, few, many or a class for expanded clones.

V gene	J gene	D gene	clone size	CDR3 DNA	CDR3 protein
TRBV20-1	TRBJ2-7	TRBD1	once	TGCAGTGCTATACCCCACAGGGGGCAGGGCGAGCAGTACTTC	CSAIPHRGQGEQYF
TRBV7-9	TRBJ2-5	.	few	TGTGCCAGCAGCTTAACTGCAGGGTGGAGGACCCAGTACTTC	CASSLTAGWRTQYF
TRBV2	TRBJ2-3	.	once	TGTGCCAGCAGTGCTGATAGCCCTCAAACAGATACGCAGTATTTT	CASSADSPQTDTQYF
TRBV29-1	TRBJ2-3	.	few	TGCAGCGTGGAACGATTTAAGACTAGAAGCACAGATACGCAGTATTTT	CSVERFKTRSTDTQYF
TRBV7-9	TRBJ1-5	.	many	TGTGCCAGCAGCTTAGCAGGGATTCATCAGCCCCAGCATTTT	CASSLAGIHQPQHF
TRBV7-2	TRBJ2-7	TRBD2	many	TGTGCCAGCAGCTCCATCCGGGGGGGCGACGAGCAGTACTTC	CASSSIRGGDEQYF
TRBV7-2	TRBJ2-2	.	few	TGTGCCAGCAGCTTAGTACCGCCCGGGGAGCTGTTTTTT	CASSLVPPGELFF
TRBV15	TRBJ2-1	.	.	TGTGCCACCAGCAGAGATCCAGACATAATAAGCTCCTACAATGAGCAGTTCTTC	CATSRDPDIISSYNEQFF
TRBV4-2	TRBJ1-2	TRBD1	.	TGTGCCAGCAGCCAAGACTTGGGACAGGTCTATGGCTACACCTTC	CASSQDLGQVYGYTF
TRBV4-2	TRBJ2-7	.	many	TGTGCCAGCAGCCGCACTGGCGGTTTCTACGAGCAGTACTTC	CASSRTGGFYEQYF
TRBV20-1	TRBJ2-1	TRBD1	few	TGCAGTGCTAGAGGGGACAGGGGGATTAATGAGCAGTTCTTC	CSARGDRGINEQFF
TRBV20-1	TRBJ1-1	.	.	TGCAGTGCTAGAGCCCCGCCCATGAACACTGAAGCTTTCTTT	CSARAPPMNTEAFF
TRBV24-1	TRBJ2-1	.	.	TGTGCCACCAGTGACACCGGGACAATGCAGTTCTTC	CATSDTGTMQFF
TRBV7-6	TRBJ2-7	TRBD1	many	TGTGCCAGCACCCCCGGGACAGGGGGTGGCCACGAGCAGTACTTC	CASTPGTGGGHEQYF
TRBV6-1	TRBJ2-3	.	few	TGTGCCAGCAGCCCCCCCTGGGGGTTTTCCGATACGCAGTATTTT	CASSPPWGFSDTQYF
TRBV12-3/TRBV12-4	TRBJ1-2	.	few	TGTGCCAGCAGTTTGGGGGACACCGCTACGGCTGGCTACACCTTC	CASSLGDTATAGYTF
TRBV29-1	TRBJ2-7	TRBD2	few	TGCAGCGTTTCAACTAGCGGGGGGCCGACCTACGAGCAGTACTTC	CSVSTSGGPTYEQYF
TRBV7-2	TRBJ2-5	.	many	TGTGCCAGCAGCTCCCCCCCCCGGACTAAGCAAGAGACCCAGTACTTC	CASSSPPRTKQETQYF
TRBV9	TRBJ1-2	.	.	TGTGCCAGCAGCAAGTCCAGGGATAATGGCTACACCTTC	CASSKSRDNGYTF
TRBV7-2	TRBJ1-6	TRBD1	many	TGTGCCAGCAGCCAAAGACAGGGGAGGAATTCACCCCTCCACTTT	CASSQRQGRNSPLHF
TRBV5-1	TRBJ1-2	TRBD1	.	TGCGCCAGCAGCTCCACCGGGACAGGGTACTATGGCTACACCTTC	CASSSTGTGYYGYTF
TRBV6-5	TRBJ1-5	.	.	TGTGCCAGCAGCCGGACCCTTGTGAATCAGCCCCAGCATTTT	CASSRTLVNQPQHF
TRBV10-3	TRBJ2-4	TRBD1	few	TGTGCCATCAGTGACCACTCACCTCGGCCAGGGGGAAACATTCAGTACTTC	CAISDHSPRPGGNIQYF
TRBV7-9	TRBJ1-6	.	few	TGTGCCAGCAGCGGACACGGAGGGCCCTATAATTCACCCCTCCACTTT	CASSGHGGPYNSPLHF
TRBV12-3/TRBV12-4	TRBJ2-2	.	few	TGTGCCAGCAGTTTAGACAGATTGAACACCGGGGAGCTGTTTTTT	CASSLDRLNTGELFF
TRBV20-1	TRBJ2-5	.	.	TGCAGTGCGTCACCCCCCGAGGAGACCCAGTACTTC	CSASPPEETQYF
TRBV7-2	TRBJ2-7	.	many	TGTGCCAGCAGCCGTCCCGGAGAGACTTTCGGGCAGTACTTC	CASSRPGETFGQYF
TRBV12-3/TRBV12-4	TRBJ2-7	TRBD2	few	TGTGCCAGCGCCGGGACTAACTCCTACGAGCAGTACTTC	CASAGTNSYEQYF
TRBV5-6	TRBJ1-1	.	.	TGTGCCAGCAGCCCCCAGGGGCAGTATAACACTGAAGCTTTCTTT	CASSPQGQYNTEAFF
TRBV7-2	TRBJ2-7	.	many	TGTGCCAGCAGCTTATCCGGCAGGGAGGTCTACGAGCAGTACTTC	CASSLSGREVYEQYF
TRBV11-2	TRBJ2-3	.	many	TGTGCCAGCAGCCCTCCGTGGGTCTCAGATACGCAGTATTTT	CASSPPWVSDTQYF
TRBV7-9	TRBJ2-3	.	many	TGTGCCAGCAGCCCTAGGGGTCCAGATACGCAGTATTTT	CASSPRGPDTQYF
TRBV27	TRBJ2-3	TRBD2	few	TGTGCCAGCAGTCCTTCAATACTAGCGGCAATCACAGATACGCAGTATTTT	CASSPSILAAITDTQYF
TRBV10-3	TRBJ1-1	.	many	TGTGCCATCAGTGATGGGACACGCACTGAAGCTTTCTTT	CAISDGTRTEAFF
TRBV2	TRBJ2-3	TRBD2	.	TGTGCCAGCATACGACGGCTTGATCTTAGCGGGGGCACCACAGATACGCAGTATTTT	CASIRRLDLSGGTTDTQYF
TRBV28	TRBJ1-4	.	.	TGTGCCAGCAGTCCCATATCAGGGTATGAAAAACTGTTTTTT	CASSPISGYEKLFF
TRBV5-7	TRBJ2-1	.	.	TGTGCCAGCAGCTTAACCGGGACTTCTCAGGGGAATGAGCAGTTCTTC	CASSLTGTSQGNEQFF
TRBV10-3	TRBJ2-5	.	once	TGTGCCATCAAAGGAACGGGGACCCAGTACTTC	CAIKGTGTQYF
TRBV11-2	TRBJ1-1	.	.	TGTGCCAGCAAGAGAGTAGGGGCGGGGACTGAAGCTTTCTTT	CASKRVGAGTEAFF
TRBV7-2	TRBJ2-3	.	.	TGTGCCAGCAGCCAGGACGGGGGGCCGGATACGCAGTATTTT	CASSQDGGPDTQYF
TRBV5-6	TRBJ1-2	TRBD1	few	TGTGCCAGCAGCCCGGGGCGGGGACAGGGGAGGTGGAGCGGCTACACCTTC	CASSPGRGQGRWSGYTF
TRBV12-3/TRBV12-4	TRBJ2-7	TRBD2	.	TGTGCCAGCCGACTAGCCGCAAACTACGAGCAGTACTTC	CASRLAANYEQYF
TRBV7-6	TRBJ2-7	.	.	TGTGCCAGCAGCGCCCTCCCACTCGAGCAGTACTTC	CASSALPLEQYF
TRBV20-1	TRBJ2-7	.	many	TGCAGTGCTAGAGTTCCGGGAGACTCCTACGAGCAGTACTTC	CSARVPGDSYEQYF
TRBV5-4	TRBJ2-2	.	.	TGTGCCAGCAGCAAGACTGTGCAGAAGAACACCGGGGAGCTGTTTTTT	CASSKTVQKNTGELFF
TRBV7-6	TRBJ2-5	.	few	TGTGCCAGCAGCACTGAAGAGACCCAGTACTTC	CASSTEETQYF
TRBV19	TRBJ1-1	.	.	TGTGCCGCAGGGGACACGGAGAGGAGGCCTGAAGCTTTCTTT	CAAGDTERRPEAFF
TRBV20-1	TRBJ1-2	.	few	TGCAGTGTTACGGACCCGCTGGGAGGCTACACCTTC	CSVTDPLGGYTF
TRBV7-9	TRBJ2-2	.	many	TGTGCCAGCAGCACGTCTAGCGTATCCATCACCGGGGAGCTGTTTTTT	CASSTSSVSITGELFF
TRBV28	TRBJ1-1	.	.	TGTGCCAGCAAGTGGCTGAACACTGAAGCTTTCTTT	CASKWLNTEAFF
TRBV20-1	TRBJ2-7	TRBD1	many	TGCAGTGCTAGAGATGGGACAGGGTCCTCCTACGAGCAGTACTTC	CSARDGTGSSYEQYF
TRBV15	TRBJ1-4	.	.	TGTGCCACCAGCAGAGGAAGGGAAAAACTGTTTTTT	CATSRGREKLFF
TRBV6-2/TRBV6-3	TRBJ1-1	TRBD1	.	TGTGCCAGCAGTTGGACCGACAGGGACACTGAAGCTTTCTTT	CASSWTDRDTEAFF
TRBV5-5	TRBJ1-1	.	.	TGTGCCAGCAGCCACCTAGGAACTGAAGCTTTCTTT	CASSHLGTEAFF
TRBV20-1	TRBJ2-5	.	.	TGCAGTGCTAGAGATCGAACCCGACGGGAGACCCAGTACTTC	CSARDRTRRETQYF
TRBV7-2	TRBJ2-1	TRBD2	.	TGTGCCAGCAGCTCCGGGCTAGCGGGGAGCTCCTACAATGAGCAGTTCTTC	CASSSGLAGSSYNEQFF
TRBV20-1	TRBJ1-4	.	.	TGCAGTGCTAGAGGCGTGGAAGGGGGAAATGAAAAACTGTTTTTT	CSARGVEGGNEKLFF